The following is a T cell receptor beta chain sequence with its context. This sample was taken from a study of blood T cell repertoires in COVID-19. At the level of the study: From the United States, Italy and Spain came samples of acute and convalescent COVID-19.

This CDR3 is 15 amino acids long. V was clipped by 8 bases and J by 0 bases; unmatched bases: 9. Germline assignment: CDR1 SEHNR and CDR2 FQNEAQ (reference sequence). Sequencing was performed with immunoSEQ multiplex PCR; in TCRdb, only in-frame clones are kept and a portion is missing. The data contain about 140,000 clones, almost 90% of them singletons. The V gene is TRBV7-9, the J gene TRBJ1-1; 7 bases are a match to TRBD1. Sequencing was performed on peripheral blood. This clonotype was sampled from a woman aged 55-69 years with acute or convalescent COVID-19. The chain's CDR3 is CASVQGGGMNTEAFF. The CDR3 nucleotides are TGTGCCAGCGTCCAGGGGGGAGGAATGAACACTGAAGCTTTCTTT.